This TCR beta chain was retrieved from a study of cytomegalovirus exposure and HLA in healthy donors. Remarks on this clone: Antigen: not known. Other nucleotide sequences in the sample specify the same CDR3.

Findings and caveats of the study: The authors excluded some V segments, including TRBV6-2 and TRBV6-3, as indistinguishable. What was likely a sequencing artifact was a cluster of highly shared sequence variants.

Researchers ran the PCR with 60 Vbeta and 13 Jbeta primers. Libraries were prepared by immunoSEQ multiplex PCR; TCRdb keeps only in-frame clonotypes and omits some of them. The data include about 190,000 clones; the top ten clones carry roughly 0.98%. Every donor was a healthy person donating bone marrow. This CDR3 spans 16 amino acids. CDR1 is SGHRS, CDR2 YFSETQ, per germline. Trimming took 4 bases from V and 0 from J; bases not matched to a gene: 2. This clonotype originated in a woman aged 25 to 39 in good health and CMV-seropositive. The sequenced sample was PBMCs. The rearrangement links TRBV5-1 to TRBJ2-1; 12 nucleotides align to TRBD2. DNA of the CDR3: TGCGCCAGCAGCCCGGGACTAGCGGGCTCCTACAATGAGCAGTTCTTC. Encoded protein: CASSPGLAGSYNEQFF.